Included here is one T cell receptor (beta chain) sequence, with context. Antigen specificity is unknown. The same CDR3 can be traced to other DNA sequences in this sample. Sequencing used immunoSEQ multiplex PCR; TCRdb keeps in-frame clones, though not all of them. In the table there are about 510,000 clones, 79% of which are singletons. This sample is part of a study of shared clonotypes between healthy human individuals. Notes on the study in general: Tissue TCR repertoires likely differ from these blood-only repertoires.

Deletions cut 0 bases from V and 5 bases from J, with 4 bases between. Germline CDR1 is GTSNPN and CDR2 is SVGIG (reference sequence). CDR3 length: 11 amino acids. Without sorting, samples used about 90 million PBMCs for genomic DNA. The rearrangement links TRBV30 to TRBJ2-5, with D hard to call. This sequence was found in a woman between 35 and 50 years old in good health. Some clones in this sample may be carry-over from other donors' samples. Source material: PBMCs. The CDR3 DNA reads as TGTGCCTGGAGTGTACGGGAGACCCAGTACTTC. Translating it yields CAWSVRETQYF.